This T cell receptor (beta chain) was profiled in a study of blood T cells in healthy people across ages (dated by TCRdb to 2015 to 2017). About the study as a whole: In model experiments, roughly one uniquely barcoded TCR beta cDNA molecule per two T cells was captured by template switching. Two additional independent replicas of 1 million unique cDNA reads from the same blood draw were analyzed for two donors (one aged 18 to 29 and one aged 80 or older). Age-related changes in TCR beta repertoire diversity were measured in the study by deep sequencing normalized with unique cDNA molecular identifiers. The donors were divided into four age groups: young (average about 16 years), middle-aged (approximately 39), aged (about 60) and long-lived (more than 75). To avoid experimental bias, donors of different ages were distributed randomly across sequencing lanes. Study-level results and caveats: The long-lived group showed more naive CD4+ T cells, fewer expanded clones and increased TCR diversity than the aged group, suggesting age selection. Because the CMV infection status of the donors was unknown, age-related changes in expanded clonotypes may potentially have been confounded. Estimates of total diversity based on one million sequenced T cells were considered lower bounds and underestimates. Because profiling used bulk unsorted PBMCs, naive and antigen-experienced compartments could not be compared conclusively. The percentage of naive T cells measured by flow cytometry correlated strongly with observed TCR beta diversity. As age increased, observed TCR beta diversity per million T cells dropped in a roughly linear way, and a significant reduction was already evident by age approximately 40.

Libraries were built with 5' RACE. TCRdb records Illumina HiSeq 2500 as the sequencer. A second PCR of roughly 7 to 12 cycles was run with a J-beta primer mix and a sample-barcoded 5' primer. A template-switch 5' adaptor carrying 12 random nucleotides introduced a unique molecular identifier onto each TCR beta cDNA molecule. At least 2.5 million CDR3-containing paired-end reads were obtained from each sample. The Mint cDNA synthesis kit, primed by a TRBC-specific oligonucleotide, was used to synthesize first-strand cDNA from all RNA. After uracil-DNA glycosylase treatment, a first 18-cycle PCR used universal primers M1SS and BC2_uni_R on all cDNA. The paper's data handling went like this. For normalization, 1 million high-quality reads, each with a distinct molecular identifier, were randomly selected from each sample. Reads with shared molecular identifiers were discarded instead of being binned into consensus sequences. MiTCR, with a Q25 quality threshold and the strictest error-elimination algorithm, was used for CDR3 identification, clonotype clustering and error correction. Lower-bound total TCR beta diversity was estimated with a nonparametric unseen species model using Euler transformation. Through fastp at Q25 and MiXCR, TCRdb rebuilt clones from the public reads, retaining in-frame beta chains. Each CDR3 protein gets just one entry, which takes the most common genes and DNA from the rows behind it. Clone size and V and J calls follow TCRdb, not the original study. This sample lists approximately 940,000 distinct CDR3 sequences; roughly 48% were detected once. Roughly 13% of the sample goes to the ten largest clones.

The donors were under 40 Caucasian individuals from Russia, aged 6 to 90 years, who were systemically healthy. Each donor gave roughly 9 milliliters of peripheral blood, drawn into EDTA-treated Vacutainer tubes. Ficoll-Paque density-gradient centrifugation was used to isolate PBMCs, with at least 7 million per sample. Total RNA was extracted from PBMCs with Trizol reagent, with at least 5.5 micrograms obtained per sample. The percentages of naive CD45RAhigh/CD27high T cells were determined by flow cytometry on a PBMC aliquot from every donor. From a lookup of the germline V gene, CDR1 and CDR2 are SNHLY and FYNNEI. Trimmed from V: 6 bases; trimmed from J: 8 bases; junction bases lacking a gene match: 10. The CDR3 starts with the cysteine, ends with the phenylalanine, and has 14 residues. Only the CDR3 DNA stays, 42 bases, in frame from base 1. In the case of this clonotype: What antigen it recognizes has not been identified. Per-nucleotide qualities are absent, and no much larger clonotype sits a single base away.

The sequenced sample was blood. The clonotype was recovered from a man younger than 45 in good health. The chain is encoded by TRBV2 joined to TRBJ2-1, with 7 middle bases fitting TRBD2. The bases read TGTGCCAGCAGAAGGACTAGAGGTACCGATGAGCAGTTCTTC. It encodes CASRRTRGTDEQFF. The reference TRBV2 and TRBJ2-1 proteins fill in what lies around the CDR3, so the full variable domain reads EPEVTQTPSHQVTQMGQEVILRCVPISNHLYFYWYRQILGQKVEFLVSFYNNEISEKSEIFDDQFSVERPDGSNFTLKIRSTKLEDSAMYFCASRRTRGTDEQFFGPGTRLTVL.